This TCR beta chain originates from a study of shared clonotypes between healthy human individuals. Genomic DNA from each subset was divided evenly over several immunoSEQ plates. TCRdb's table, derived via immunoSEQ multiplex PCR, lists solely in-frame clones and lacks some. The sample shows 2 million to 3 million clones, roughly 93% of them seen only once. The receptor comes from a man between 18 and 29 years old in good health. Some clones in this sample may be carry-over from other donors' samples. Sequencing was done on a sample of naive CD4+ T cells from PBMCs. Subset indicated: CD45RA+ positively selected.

CDR3 sequence reads: CASSLRSTGGSYNEQFF. The CDR3 DNA reads as TGTGCCAGCAGCTTGAGGAGCACAGGGGGCTCCTACAATGAGCAGTTCTTC. V gene TRBV11-2 combines with J gene TRBJ2-1; 8 bases map to TRBD1. With 3 bases clipped from V and 0 bases from J, the junction kept 7 bases outside the gene matches. The CDR3 is made up of 17 amino acids. Germline V gives CDR1 SGHAT, CDR2 FQNNGV.